This is a list of T cell receptor beta chains from one sample in a study of cytomegalovirus exposure and HLA in healthy donors. Measured with immunoSEQ multiplex PCR; TCRdb has only the in-frame clones, and not every one. The sample records 180,000 or so clones, 82% being singletons. Specimen: PBMCs. The receptors were gathered from a woman between 45 and 65 years old in good health and CMV-seropositive. Each CDR3 is given with its conserved first and last residue. D genes are given only for firm matches. Size tells how often a clone was seen (once, few, many) or the class of an expanded clone, and some rows leave it out.

few	-	TRBJ1-1	TRBV28	CASSLRHTEAFF	TGTGCCAGCAGTTTGAGGCACACTGAAGCTTTCTTT
-	-	TRBJ2-5	TRBV18	CASSPGQYQETQYF	TGTGCCAGCTCACCAGGACAGTACCAAGAGACCCAGTACTTC
-	-	TRBJ1-1	TRBV7-8	CASSLVQGPSSEAFF	TGTGCCAGCAGCTTAGTGCAGGGGCCCAGCTCTGAAGCTTTCTTT
-	-	TRBJ1-1	TRBV19	CASSIFQGNTEAFF	TGTGCCAGTAGTATATTCCAGGGGAACACTGAAGCTTTCTTT
-	TRBD1	TRBJ2-5	TRBV28	CASSPTGGRETQYF	TGTGCCAGCAGTCCGACAGGGGGACGAGAGACCCAGTACTTC
-	-	TRBJ2-3	TRBV18	CASSSPEITSTDTQYF	TGTGCCAGCTCATCGCCTGAGATAACTAGCACAGATACGCAGTATTTT
few	TRBD2	TRBJ2-5	TRBV7-2	CASSTHRGGQETQYF	TGTGCCAGCAGCACCCACCGGGGGGGGCAAGAGACCCAGTACTTC
-	TRBD2	TRBJ2-7	TRBV5-4	CASSPGGVEASYEQYF	TGTGCCAGCTCCCCGGGGGGGGTCGAGGCCTCCTACGAGCAGTACTTC
-	-	TRBJ2-1	TRBV7-2	CASSWGGGYNEQFF	TGTGCCAGCAGCTGGGGGGGCGGCTACAATGAGCAGTTCTTC
-	TRBD1	TRBJ2-1	TRBV5-1	CASSLGQGALANEQFF	TGCGCCAGCAGCCTAGGACAGGGGGCCCTTGCCAATGAGCAGTTCTTC
-	-	TRBJ1-5	TRBV2	CASSVPYPRYSNQPQHF	TGTGCCAGCAGTGTCCCTTACCCGCGATATAGCAATCAGCCCCAGCATTTT
-	TRBD2	TRBJ2-1	TRBV28	CASSLAGGPQNEQFF	TGTGCCAGCAGCTTAGCGGGGGGGCCGCAGAATGAGCAGTTCTTC
few	-	TRBJ1-1	TRBV4-3	CASSLLQGRDTEAFF	TGCGCCAGCAGCCTCCTACAGGGTCGGGACACTGAAGCTTTCTTT
-	-	TRBJ2-7	TRBV2	CASSDQGLGEQYF	TGTGCCAGCAGTGATCAGGGGCTGGGGGAGCAGTACTTC
-	TRBD2	TRBJ2-3	TRBV27	CASIRTSGRLGTDTQYF	TGTGCCAGCATAAGGACTAGCGGGAGATTGGGCACAGATACGCAGTATTTT
-	TRBD1	TRBJ1-1	TRBV13	CASREDGQGAEAFF	TGTGCCAGCAGGGAAGACGGCCAGGGGGCTGAAGCTTTCTTT
-	TRBD2	TRBJ2-1	TRBV7-8	CATHSGASYNEQFF	TGTGCCACGCATAGCGGGGCCTCCTACAATGAGCAGTTCTTC
-	-	TRBJ2-3	TRBV5-6	CASSLAPGTDTQYF	TGTGCCAGCAGCTTAGCCCCGGGCACAGATACGCAGTATTTT
-	-	TRBJ2-7	TRBV2	CASSVGLGQGSYEQYF	TGTGCCAGCAGTGTGGGCTTGGGGCAGGGGAGCTACGAGCAGTACTTC
-	TRBD2	TRBJ2-3	TRBV7-6	CASSYTSGSVSDTQYF	TGTGCCAGCAGCTACACTAGCGGGAGTGTTTCGGATACGCAGTATTTT
-	-	TRBJ1-2	TRBV5-1	CASSRGEASYGYTF	TGCGCCAGCAGCCGAGGGGAGGCGAGCTATGGCTACACCTTC
-	TRBD2	TRBJ2-5	TRBV9	CASSVDSGGDQETQYF	TGTGCCAGCAGCGTAGACAGCGGGGGGGATCAAGAGACCCAGTACTTC
-	TRBD1	TRBJ2-7	TRBV11-2	CASSLEGQATYEQYF	TGTGCCAGCAGCTTGGAGGGACAGGCCACCTACGAGCAGTACTTC
-	TRBD1	TRBJ2-7	TRBV5-6	CASSGDRGRAYEQYF	TGTGCCAGCAGCGGCGACAGGGGGCGTGCCTACGAGCAGTACTTC
-	-	TRBJ1-5	TRBV15	CATSREEQNQPQHF	TGTGCCACCAGCAGAGAGGAGCAAAATCAGCCCCAGCATTTT